A selection of T cell receptor beta chains follows, all from one sample in a study of tumor-infiltrating lymphocytes in primary liver carcinoma. TCRdb re-called the multiplex PCR reads through MiXCR, storing one row per CDR3 protein. Counted here are some 95,000 distinct CDR3 sequences, just under 70% occurring once; the ten biggest clones make up around 30%. The specimen was tumor-adjacent normal liver tissue. These TCRs come from a man aged 35 to 55 with primary liver carcinoma and hepatitis B virus infection. Each CDR3 is given without its conserved first and last residue.

V gene	J gene	CDR3 protein
TRBV11-2	TRBJ2-4	ARSLGGGNGIQY
TRBV24-1	TRBJ2-1	ATSDQTRGDNEQF
TRBV4-2	TRBJ2-7	ASSPPTSGTPREQY
TRBV6-5	NA	AGRRQVYSNQPQY
TRBV6-6	TRBJ1-6	VSISIDNSPLH
TRBV7-9	TRBJ2-3	ASSFGRETDTQC
TRBV6-5	TRBJ2-7	ASSGEVRSSYEQY
TRBV12-3/TRBV12-4	TRBJ1-4	ASSLQGAGEKLF
TRBV7-8	TRBJ2-5	ARSQSQGQETQY
TRBV11-2	TRBJ2-5	ASKRHGETQY
TRBV12-3/TRBV12-4	TRBJ1-4	AGSPPDAGSHEKLF
TRBV28	TRBJ2-3	ASSLAVRDTQY
TRBV12-3/TRBV12-4	TRBJ2-7	ASSRTEASCEQY
TRBV6-5	TRBJ1-4	ASRIQIGVGEKLY
TRBV7-9	TRBJ2-3	ASGYTAGMLDTQY
TRBV12-3/TRBV12-4	TRBJ2-7	ANSLSTSGMYEQY
TRBV6-5	TRBJ2-1	ASREYRSSYNKLF
TRBV4-1	TRBJ2-7	TSTLTSGYFSTYEQY
TRBV24-1	TRBJ2-7	ATSDHRDTVVSEQY
TRBV11-2	TRBJ2-3	ASSLVGAGSGVDTQY
TRBV29-1	TRBJ2-2	SVYSRSTGELF
TRBV5-1	TRBJ2-3	ASSLETSVSTDTQY
TRBV29-1	TRBJ2-7	GERVAYEQY
TRBV11-1	TRBJ2-1	ASSLGPANEQF
TRBV29-1	TRBJ2-1	CVGTSKDEQF
TRBV9	TRBJ2-1	ASSSSGTRLGEQF
TRBV14	TRBJ2-7	ASSHRDFGTPSSYEQY
TRBV30	TRBJ2-1	AWSVSHSEQF
TRBV29-1	TRBJ1-2	SVDGGRGQNYGYT
TRBV29-1	TRBJ2-3	SVGSDASTDTQY
TRBV6-5	TRBJ1-3	ASSYLGQSSSGNTIN
TRBV7-8	TRBJ2-3	ASSLVTGLASTDTRH
TRBV6-7	TRBJ2-3	ASSYFIAGGLSIDMQY
TRBV6-1	TRBJ2-3	TSSPYETRLAGANTHY
TRBV11-2	TRBJ2-2	ASSPRRQGRDTRELF
TRBV11-3	TRBJ2-1	ASSSVGQGNGQF
TRBV11-2	TRBJ2-2	ASSLEFVRELF
TRBV7-9	TRBJ2-2	ASSLQGSGELF
TRBV11-2	TRBJ1-5	ANSGTRGSNQPQH
TRBV11-2	TRBJ2-5	DSSLAGEETQY
TRBV7-2	TRBJ1-5	ASSLGQDQPQH
TRBV11-3	TRBJ2-2	ASSPTSGTKTGELY
TRBV11-2	TRBJ2-1	TSSLEVGAGLYNEQF
TRBV4-2	TRBJ2-2	ASREDRGANTGELF
TRBV11-2	TRBJ2-5	ASRSRDSAHRETQY
TRBV29-1	TRBJ2-3	SVGTSGGTDMQY
TRBV6-1	TRBJ2-7	ASGEAPGQGYEQY
TRBV10-3	TRBJ2-5	AISLDKQTQY
TRBV12-2	NA	AGRLDTPNRFNEQY
TRBV5-6	TRBJ2-7	ASSLLAGPISYEQY
TRBV6-4	TRBJ2-1	ASSDSPDSMGNEQF
TRBV11-2	TRBJ2-1	ASSLEVGAKQF
TRBV4-2	TRBJ1-5	ASSQIETRQPQH
TRBV4-1	TRBJ2-3	ASSQDILALDTQY
TRBV12-3/TRBV12-4	TRBJ2-1	ASMSREQLRQF
TRBV11-3	TRBJ2-1	ASSLDGLGPYKEQF
TRBV11-2	TRBJ2-1	ARSLEGAHNEQF
TRBV29-1	TRBJ2-7	SVKDQEATSSYEEY
TRBV11-2	TRBJ2-7	ASNQDYGIRSSCELY